The clone carrying this T cell receptor beta chain has a handful of counts. The CDR3 has 13 amino acids. CDR1 is MNHEY and CDR2 is SVGEGT in the germline V gene. The V and J ends lost 2 bases and 5 bases respectively, with 7 bases between them. These data are taken from a study of T-cell reconstitution after alpha-beta-depleted transplantation in children. Preparation of the TCRbeta library was carried out with unique molecular identifiers. TCRdb re-called the PCR reads through MiXCR, storing one row per CDR3 protein. The sample shows roughly 220,000 distinct CDR3 sequences, 9.7% of them seen only once.

The TCR was taken from a human donor who donated a stem cell graft to a child with SCID. The chain joins TRBV6-2 or TRBV6-3 to TRBJ2-1; the D gene is possibly TRBD2 (5 bases). Sequencing used PBMCs from the stem cell graft donor, obtained from the stem cell graft. This CDR3 is CASSYDGNNEQFF. CDR3 DNA: TGTGCCAGCAGTTACGACGGGAACAATGAGCAGTTCTTC.